This T cell receptor beta chain derives from a study of T cell repertoires in cytomegalovirus infection. On the study more broadly: The public TCR beta signatures pointed to both CMV infection and matching HLA type.

Points from the study as a whole: HLA-C-restricted TCR beta clonotypes specific for CMV led the ex vivo response. People with CMV and the relevant HLA were identified by cumulative public TCR beta family frequency.

Germline V gene sequence: CDR1 SGHTA, CDR2 FQGNSA. Trimming shortened V by 4 bases and J by 6 bases, and 8 bases separated the two germline ends. The CDR3 is 12 amino acids. This clonotype appeared many times. Its target is not known. TCRdb ran MiXCR on the reads and lists one entry per CDR3 protein. The repertoire holds more than 150,000 distinct CDR3 sequences, with roughly 20% as singletons. This clonotype was sampled from a human donor in good health (CMV status not recorded). Some clones in this sample may be carry-over from other donors' samples. The source material was PBMCs. The chain employs TRBV7-2 and TRBJ2-3; no clear D. Written as DNA, the CDR3 is TGTGCCAGCAGCTCGTCGAGGGATACGCAGTATTTT. This gives the protein CASSSSRDTQYF.